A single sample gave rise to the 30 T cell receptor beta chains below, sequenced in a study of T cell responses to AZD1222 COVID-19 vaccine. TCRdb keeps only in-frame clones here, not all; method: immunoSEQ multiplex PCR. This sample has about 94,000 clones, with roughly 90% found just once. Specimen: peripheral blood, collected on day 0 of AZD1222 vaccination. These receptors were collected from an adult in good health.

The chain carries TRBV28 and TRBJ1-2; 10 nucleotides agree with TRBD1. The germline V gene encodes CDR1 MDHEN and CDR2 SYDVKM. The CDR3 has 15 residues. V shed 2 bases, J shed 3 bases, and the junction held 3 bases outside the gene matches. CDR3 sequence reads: CASSLPGQGHYGYTF. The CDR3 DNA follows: TGTGCCAGCAGTTTACCGGGACAGGGGCACTATGGCTACACCTTC.

This CDR3 is CASSSRLRLGQESYYGYTF. CDR3 nucleotides: TGTGCCAGCAGCTCAAGATTGCGTCTAGGACAGGAAAGTTACTATGGCTACACCTTC. The chain carries TRBV7-9 and TRBJ1-2; 7 bases fit TRBD1. The germline gives CDR1 SEHNR, CDR2 FQNEAQ (reference sequence). The CDR3 spans 19 residues. The ends lost 4 bases at V and 3 bases at J; junction bases unmatched: 20.

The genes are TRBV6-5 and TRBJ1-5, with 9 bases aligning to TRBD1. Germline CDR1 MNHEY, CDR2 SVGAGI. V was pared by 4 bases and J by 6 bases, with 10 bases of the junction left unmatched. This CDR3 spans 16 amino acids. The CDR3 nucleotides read TGTGCCAGCAGTTTCACCGGGACAGGGCAGGGTCAGCCCCAGCATTTT. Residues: CASSFTGTGQGQPQHF.

The CDR3 DNA reads as TGTGCCAGCAGCTTAGCGTCGGGGATCTATGGCTACACCTTC. It specifies CASSLASGIYGYTF. The chain carries TRBV7-9 and TRBJ1-2; D remains unclear. V was trimmed by 0 bases and J by 4 bases, leaving 9 bases between them. Germline CDR1 and CDR2: SEHNR and FQNEAQ (reference sequence). The CDR3 has 14 amino acids.

The CDR3 DNA follows: TGTGCCAGTAGTGTGTCGACAGGGGGGAATTCACCCCTCCACTTT. Its protein is CASSVSTGGNSPLHF. This chain links TRBV19 with TRBJ1-6, with 9 nucleotides matching TRBD1. After removal of 5 bases from V and 7 bases from J, the junction contained 6 bases not matched to a gene. Germline V lookup: CDR1 LNHDA, CDR2 SQIVND (reference sequence). The CDR3 is 15 amino acids. Together with reference TRBV19 and TRBJ1-6, the CDR3 gives the full variable domain: DGGITQSPKYLFRKEGQNVTLSCEQNLNHDAMYWYRQDPGQGLRLIYYSQIVNDFQKGDIAEGYSVSREKKESFPLTVTSAQKNPTAFYLCASSVSTGGNSPLHFGNGTRLTVT.

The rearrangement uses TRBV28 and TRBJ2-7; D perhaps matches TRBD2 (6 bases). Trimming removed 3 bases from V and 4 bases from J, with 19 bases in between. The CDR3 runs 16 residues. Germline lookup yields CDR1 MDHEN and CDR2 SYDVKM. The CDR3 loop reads CASSFGTPPGEYEQYF. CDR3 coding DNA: TGTGCCAGCAGTTTCGGGACTCCACCGGGTGAATACGAGCAGTACTTC.

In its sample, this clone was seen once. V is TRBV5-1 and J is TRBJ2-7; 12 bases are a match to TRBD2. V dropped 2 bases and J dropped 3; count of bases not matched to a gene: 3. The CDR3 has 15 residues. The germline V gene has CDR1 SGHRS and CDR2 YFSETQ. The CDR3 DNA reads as TGCGCCAGCAGCTTAACTAGCGGGGGGATCTACGAGCAGTACTTC. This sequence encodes CASSLTSGGIYEQYF.

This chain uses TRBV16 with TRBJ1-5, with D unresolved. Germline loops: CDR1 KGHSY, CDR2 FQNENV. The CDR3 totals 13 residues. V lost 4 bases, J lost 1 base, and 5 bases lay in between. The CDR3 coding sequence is TGTGCCAGCAGCCGCTACAGCAATCAGCCCCAGCATTTT. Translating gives CASSRYSNQPQHF.

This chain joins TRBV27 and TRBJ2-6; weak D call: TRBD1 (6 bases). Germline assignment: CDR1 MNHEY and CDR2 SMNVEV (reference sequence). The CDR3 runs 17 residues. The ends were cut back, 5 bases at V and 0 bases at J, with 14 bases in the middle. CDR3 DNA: TGTGCCAGCAGTAGTGGACAGTCGTCCTCTGGGGCCAACGTCCTGACTTTC. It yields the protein CASSSGQSSSGANVLTF.

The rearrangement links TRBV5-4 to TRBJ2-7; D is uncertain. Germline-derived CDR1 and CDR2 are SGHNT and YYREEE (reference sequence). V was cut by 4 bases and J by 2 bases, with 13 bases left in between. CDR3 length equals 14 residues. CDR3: CASSAASSPYEQYF. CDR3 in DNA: TGTGCCAGCAGCGCGGCAAGCTCTCCCTACGAGCAGTACTTC.

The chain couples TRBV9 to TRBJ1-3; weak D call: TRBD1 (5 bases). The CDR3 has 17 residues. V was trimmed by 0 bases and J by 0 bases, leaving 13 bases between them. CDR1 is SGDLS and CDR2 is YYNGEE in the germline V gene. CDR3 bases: TGTGCCAGCAGCGTAGGACAGTCCATAACCTCTGGAAACACCATATATTTT. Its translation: CASSVGQSITSGNTIYF.

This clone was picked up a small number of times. The CDR3 DNA reads TGTGCCAGCAGTTCGTTAGGACCTTCGGGCGCTAACTATGGCTACACCTTC. Its translation: CASSSLGPSGANYGYTF. The chain carries TRBV6-2 or TRBV6-3 and TRBJ1-2; no definite D call. Germline CDR1 MNHEY, CDR2 SVGEGT. The CDR3 is 17 residues long. Between the trimmed V and J ends, which lost 4 bases and 0 bases, there was a span of 18 bases.

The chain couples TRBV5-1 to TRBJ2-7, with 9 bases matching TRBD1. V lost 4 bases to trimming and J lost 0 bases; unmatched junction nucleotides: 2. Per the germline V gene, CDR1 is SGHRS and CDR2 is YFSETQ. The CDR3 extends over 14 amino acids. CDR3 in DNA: TGCGCCAGCAGCACGGGACAGGGCTCCTACGAGCAGTACTTC. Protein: CASSTGQGSYEQYF.

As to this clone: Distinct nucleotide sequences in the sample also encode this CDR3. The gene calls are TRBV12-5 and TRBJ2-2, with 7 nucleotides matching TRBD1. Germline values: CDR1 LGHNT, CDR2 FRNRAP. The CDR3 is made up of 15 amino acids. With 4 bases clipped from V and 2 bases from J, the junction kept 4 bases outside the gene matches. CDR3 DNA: TGTGCTAGTGGTTCCGGGACAGCAAACACCGGGGAGCTGTTTTTT. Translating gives CASGSGTANTGELFF.

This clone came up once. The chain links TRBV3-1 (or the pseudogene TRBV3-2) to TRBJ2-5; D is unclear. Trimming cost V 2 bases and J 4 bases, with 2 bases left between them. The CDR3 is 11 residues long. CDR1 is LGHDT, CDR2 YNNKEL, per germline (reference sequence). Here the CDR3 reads CASSQTETQYF. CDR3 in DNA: TGTGCCAGCAGCCAAACAGAGACCCAGTACTTC.

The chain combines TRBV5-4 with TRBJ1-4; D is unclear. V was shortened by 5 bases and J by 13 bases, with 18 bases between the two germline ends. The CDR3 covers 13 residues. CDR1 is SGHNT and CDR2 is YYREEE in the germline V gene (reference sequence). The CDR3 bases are TGTGCCAGCAGGGCCGAGGCCAAGGGTGGACTGTTTTTT. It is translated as CASRAEAKGGLFF. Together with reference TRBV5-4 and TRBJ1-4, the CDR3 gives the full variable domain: ETGVTQSPTHLIKTRGQQVTLRCSSQSGHNTVSWYQQALGQGPQFIFQYYREEENGRGNFPPRFSGLQFPNYSSELNVNALELDDSALYLCASRAEAKGGLFFGSGTQLSVL.

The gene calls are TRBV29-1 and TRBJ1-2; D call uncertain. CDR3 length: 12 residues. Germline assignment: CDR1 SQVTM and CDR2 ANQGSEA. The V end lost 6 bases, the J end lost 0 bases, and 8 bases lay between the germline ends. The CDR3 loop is CSVPLSNYGYTF. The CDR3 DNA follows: TGCAGCGTCCCTCTTTCTAACTATGGCTACACCTTC. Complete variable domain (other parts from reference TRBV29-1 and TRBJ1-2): SAVISQKPSRDICQRGTSLTIQCQVDSQVTMMFWYRQQPGQSLTLIATANQGSEATYESGFVIDKFPISRPNLTFSTLTVSNMSPEDSSIYLCSVPLSNYGYTFGSGTRLTVV.

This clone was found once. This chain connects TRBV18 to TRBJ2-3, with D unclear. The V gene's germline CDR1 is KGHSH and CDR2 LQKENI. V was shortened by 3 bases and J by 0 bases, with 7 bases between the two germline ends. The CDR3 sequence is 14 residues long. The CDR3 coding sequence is TGTGCCAGCTCACCCTTATCTAGCACAGATACGCAGTATTTT. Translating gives CASSPLSSTDTQYF.

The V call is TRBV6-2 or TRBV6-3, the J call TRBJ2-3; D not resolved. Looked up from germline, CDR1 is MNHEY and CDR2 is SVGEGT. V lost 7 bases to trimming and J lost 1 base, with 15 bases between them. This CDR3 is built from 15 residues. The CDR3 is CASIPRRSGTDTQYF. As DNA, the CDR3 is TGTGCCAGCATCCCCCGGCGGAGCGGCACAGATACGCAGTATTTT.

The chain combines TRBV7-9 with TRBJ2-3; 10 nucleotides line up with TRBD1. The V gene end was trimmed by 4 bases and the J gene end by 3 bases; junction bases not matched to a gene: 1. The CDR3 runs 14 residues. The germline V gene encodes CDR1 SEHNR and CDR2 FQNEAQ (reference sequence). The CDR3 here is CASSWTGGTDTQYF. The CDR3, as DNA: TGTGCCAGCAGCTGGACAGGGGGTACAGATACGCAGTATTTT.

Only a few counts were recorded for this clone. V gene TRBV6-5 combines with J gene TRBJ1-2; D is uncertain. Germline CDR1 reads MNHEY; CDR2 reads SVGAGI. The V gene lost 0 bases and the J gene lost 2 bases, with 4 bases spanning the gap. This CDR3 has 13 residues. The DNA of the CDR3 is TGTGCCAGCAGTTACTCGTCCAACTATGGCTACACCTTC. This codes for CASSYSSNYGYTF.

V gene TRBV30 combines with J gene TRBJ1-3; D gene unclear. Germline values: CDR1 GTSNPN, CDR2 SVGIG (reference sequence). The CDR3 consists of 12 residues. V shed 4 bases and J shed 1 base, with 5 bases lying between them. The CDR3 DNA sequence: TGTGCCTGGAAAGCTTCTGGAAACACCATATATTTT. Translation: CAWKASGNTIYF.

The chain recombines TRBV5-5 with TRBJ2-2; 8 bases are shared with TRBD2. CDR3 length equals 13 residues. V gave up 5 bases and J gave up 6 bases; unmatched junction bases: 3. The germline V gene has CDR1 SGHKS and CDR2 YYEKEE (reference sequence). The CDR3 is CASRNGGAGELFF. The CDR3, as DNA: TGTGCCAGCAGAAACGGGGGGGCCGGGGAGCTGTTTTTT. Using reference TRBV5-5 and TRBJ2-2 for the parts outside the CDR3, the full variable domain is DAGVTQSPTHLIKTRGQQVTLRCSPISGHKSVSWYQQVLGQGPQFIFQYYEKEERGRGNFPDRFSARQFPNYSSELNVNALLLGDSALYLCASRNGGAGELFFGEGSRLTVL.

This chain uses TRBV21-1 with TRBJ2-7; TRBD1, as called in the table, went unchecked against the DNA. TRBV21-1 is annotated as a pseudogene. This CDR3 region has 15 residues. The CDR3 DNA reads TGTGCCAGCAGTCCCAGGCGAAGGGGGCCCTACGAGCAGTACTTC. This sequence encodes CASSPRRRGPYEQYF.

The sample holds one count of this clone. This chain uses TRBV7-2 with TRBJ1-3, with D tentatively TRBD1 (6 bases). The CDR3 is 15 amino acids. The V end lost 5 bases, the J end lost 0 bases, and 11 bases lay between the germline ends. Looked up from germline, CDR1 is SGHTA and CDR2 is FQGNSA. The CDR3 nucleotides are TGTGCCAGCAGCACCACAGGGCGCTCTGGAAACACCATATATTTT. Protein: CASSTTGRSGNTIYF.

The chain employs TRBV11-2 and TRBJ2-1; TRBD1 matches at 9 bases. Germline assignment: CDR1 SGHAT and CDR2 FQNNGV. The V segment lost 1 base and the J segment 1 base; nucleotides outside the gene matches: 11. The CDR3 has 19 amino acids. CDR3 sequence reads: CASSLGLTGGPGSYNEQFF. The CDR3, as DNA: TGTGCCAGCAGCTTAGGTTTAACAGGGGGCCCGGGGTCCTACAATGAGCAGTTCTTC.

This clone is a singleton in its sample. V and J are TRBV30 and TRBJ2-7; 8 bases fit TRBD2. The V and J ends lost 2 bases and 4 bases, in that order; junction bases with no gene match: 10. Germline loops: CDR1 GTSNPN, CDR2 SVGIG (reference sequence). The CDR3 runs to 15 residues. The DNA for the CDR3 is TGTGCCTGGAGTCTCGAGCGGGGGTCGTATTACGAGCAGTACTTC. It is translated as CAWSLERGSYYEQYF.

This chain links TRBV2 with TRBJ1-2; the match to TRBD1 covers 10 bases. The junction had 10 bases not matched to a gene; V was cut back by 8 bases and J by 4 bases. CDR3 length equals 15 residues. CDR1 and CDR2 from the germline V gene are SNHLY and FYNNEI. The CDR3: CASDGQGVVGYGYTF. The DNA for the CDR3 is TGTGCCAGCGACGGACAGGGGGTAGTTGGCTATGGCTACACCTTC.

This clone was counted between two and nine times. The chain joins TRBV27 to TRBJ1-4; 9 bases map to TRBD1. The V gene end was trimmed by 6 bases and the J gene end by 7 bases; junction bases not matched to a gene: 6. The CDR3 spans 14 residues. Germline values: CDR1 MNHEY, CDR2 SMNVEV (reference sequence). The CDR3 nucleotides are TGTGCCAGCAGCCGACAGGGGGTGGGTGAAAAACTGTTTTTT. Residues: CASSRQGVGEKLFF. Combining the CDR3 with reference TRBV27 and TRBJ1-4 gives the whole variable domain EAQVTQNPRYLITVTGKKLTVTCSQNMNHEYMSWYRQDPGLGLRQIYYSMNVEVTDKGDVPEGYKVSRKEKRNFPLILESPSPNQTSLYFCASSRQGVGEKLFFGSGTQLSVL.

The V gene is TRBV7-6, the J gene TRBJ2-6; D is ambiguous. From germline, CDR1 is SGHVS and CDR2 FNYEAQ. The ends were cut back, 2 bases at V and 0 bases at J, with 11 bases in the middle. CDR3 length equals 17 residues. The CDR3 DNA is TGTGCCAGCAGCTTACGGGCCAGCTCCTCTGGGGCCAACGTCCTGACTTTC. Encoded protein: CASSLRASSSGANVLTF.